This T cell receptor (beta chain) was documented in a study of T cell repertoires in cytomegalovirus infection. Turning to the study itself: Evidence of both CMV infection and a matching HLA type came from public TCR beta signatures.

TCRdb reprocessed the reads with MiXCR, giving one entry per CDR3 protein. The table includes approximately 910,000 distinct CDR3 sequences, 30% to 40% detected once. As regards this clonotype: The antigen is not known.

The CDR3 contains 17 residues. Trimming stripped 1 base from V and 4 bases from J, with 17 bases between. CDR1 and CDR2 from the germline V gene are LGHNA and YSLEER. The sample was cultured CD8+ T cells from PBMCs, taken from culture after CMV antigen stimulation. The source of this sequence is a human donor in good health (CMV status not recorded). Some clones in this sample may be carry-over from other donors' samples. V and J are TRBV4-3 and TRBJ1-5; weak D call: TRBD1 (6 bases). This chain's CDR3 is CASSQGPGEGRNQPQHF. In nucleotides, the CDR3 is TGCGCCAGCAGCCAAGGGCCAGGGGAAGGTCGGAATCAGCCCCAGCATTTT.